A single sample is the source of the 7 T cell receptor beta chains below, sequenced in a study of T cell changes during pregnancy in multiple sclerosis. TCRdb's table, derived via immunoSEQ multiplex PCR, lists solely in-frame clones and lacks some. The table shows about 57,000 clones, with 90% to 95% occurring only once. The sample consisted of CD4+ T cells from peripheral blood mononuclear cells, taken before pregnancy. Receptor source: a female donor with multiple sclerosis, enrolled in a pregnancy study.

The gene calls are TRBV7-9 and TRBJ1-2; 7 bases are shared with TRBD1. V was pared by 5 bases and J by 3 bases, with 9 bases of the junction left unmatched. The CDR3 has 15 amino acids. CDR1 is SEHNR, CDR2 FQNEAQ, per germline (reference sequence). The CDR3 DNA is TGTGCCAGCAGCGCCCGAGGCACAGGGGACTATGGCTACACCTTC. Protein product: CASSARGTGDYGYTF.

V and J are TRBV18 and TRBJ2-3, with 7 bases lining up with TRBD2. This CDR3 region has 16 residues. Germline CDR1 is KGHSH and CDR2 is LQKENI. V lost 1 base, J lost 2 bases, and 6 bases stayed unmatched. CDR3 region: CASSPQTGGITDTQYF. CDR3 sequence (DNA): TGTGCCAGCTCACCACAGACCGGGGGGATCACAGATACGCAGTATTTT.

This chain's CDR3 is CASSLEGSGGDTQYF. DNA of the CDR3: TGTGCCAGCAGCTTAGAGGGGTCAGGGGGAGATACGCAGTATTTT. V usage is TRBV7-9 and J usage is TRBJ2-3, with 7 bases matching TRBD1. Germline V gives CDR1 SEHNR, CDR2 FQNEAQ (reference sequence). The CDR3 extends over 15 amino acids. Germline trimming cut 1 base from V and 5 bases from J; bases unmatched to any gene: 6.

The chain employs TRBV30 and TRBJ2-5; D remains ambiguous. The V end lost 1 base, the J end lost 5 bases, and 11 bases lay between the germline ends. The CDR3 has 13 amino acids. In germline, CDR1 is GTSNPN, CDR2 SVGIG (reference sequence). CDR3 loop: CAWSGGTRETQYF. The CDR3 DNA reads as TGTGCCTGGAGTGGTGGCACGAGGGAGACCCAGTACTTC.

The J gene is TRBJ2-3, the V gene TRBV5-4; unclear D gene. V lost 0 bases and J lost 0, with 8 bases in between. Germline assignment: CDR1 SGHNT and CDR2 YYREEE (reference sequence). The CDR3 contains 15 residues. CDR3 DNA sequence: TGTGCCAGCAGCTTGGGAAGCAAGAGCACAGATACGCAGTATTTT. Protein product: CASSLGSKSTDTQYF.

The chain couples TRBV7-9 to TRBJ1-1; 7 bases agree with TRBD1. The CDR3 covers 16 residues. Germline trimming cut 5 bases from V and 0 bases from J; bases unmatched to any gene: 9. Germline V gene data show CDR1 as SEHNR and CDR2 as FQNEAQ (reference sequence). The CDR3 loop reads CASSPEAGQLNTEAFF. CDR3 coding DNA: TGTGCCAGCAGCCCAGAGGCGGGACAGTTGAACACTGAAGCTTTCTTT. The variable domain in full, completed from reference TRBV7-9 and TRBJ1-1, reads DTGVSQNPRHKITKRGQNVTFRCDPISEHNRLYWYRQTLGQGPEFLTYFQNEAQLEKSRLLSDRFSAERPKGSFSTLEIQRTEQGDSAMYLCASSPEAGQLNTEAFFGQGTRLTVV.

This sequence joins TRBV30 and TRBJ1-1, with D possibly TRBD1 on 6 matching bases. The CDR3 sequence is 18 residues long. The germline V gene has CDR1 GTSNPN and CDR2 SVGIG (reference sequence). Trimming left V 2 bases short and J 0 bases short, with 22 bases between. The DNA of the CDR3 is TGTGCCTGGAGTCCCGGCATGGGGGGCGGGAGAATGAACACTGAAGCTTTCTTT. This codes for CAWSPGMGGGRMNTEAFF.